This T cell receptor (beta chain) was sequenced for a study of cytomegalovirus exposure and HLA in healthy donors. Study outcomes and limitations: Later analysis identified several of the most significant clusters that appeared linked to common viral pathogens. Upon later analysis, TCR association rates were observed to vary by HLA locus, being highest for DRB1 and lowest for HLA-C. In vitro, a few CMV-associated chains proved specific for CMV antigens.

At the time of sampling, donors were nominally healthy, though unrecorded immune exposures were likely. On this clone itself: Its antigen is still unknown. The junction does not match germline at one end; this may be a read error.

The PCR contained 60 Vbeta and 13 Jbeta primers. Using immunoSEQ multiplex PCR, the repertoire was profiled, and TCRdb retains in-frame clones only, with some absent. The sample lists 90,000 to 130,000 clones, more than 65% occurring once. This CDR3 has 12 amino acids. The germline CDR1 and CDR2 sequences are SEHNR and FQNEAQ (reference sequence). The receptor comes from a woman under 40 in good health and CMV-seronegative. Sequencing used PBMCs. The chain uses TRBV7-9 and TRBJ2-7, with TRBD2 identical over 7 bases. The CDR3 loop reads CSSSPGRLEQYF. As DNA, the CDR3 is TGTTCCAGCAGCCCCGGGAGGCTCGAGCAGTACTTC. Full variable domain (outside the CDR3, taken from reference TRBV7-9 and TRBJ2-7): DTGVSQNPRHKITKRGQNVTFRCDPISEHNRLYWYRQTLGQGPEFLTYFQNEAQLEKSRLLSDRFSAERPKGSFSTLEIQRTEQGDSAMYLCSSSPGRLEQYFGPGTRLTVT.